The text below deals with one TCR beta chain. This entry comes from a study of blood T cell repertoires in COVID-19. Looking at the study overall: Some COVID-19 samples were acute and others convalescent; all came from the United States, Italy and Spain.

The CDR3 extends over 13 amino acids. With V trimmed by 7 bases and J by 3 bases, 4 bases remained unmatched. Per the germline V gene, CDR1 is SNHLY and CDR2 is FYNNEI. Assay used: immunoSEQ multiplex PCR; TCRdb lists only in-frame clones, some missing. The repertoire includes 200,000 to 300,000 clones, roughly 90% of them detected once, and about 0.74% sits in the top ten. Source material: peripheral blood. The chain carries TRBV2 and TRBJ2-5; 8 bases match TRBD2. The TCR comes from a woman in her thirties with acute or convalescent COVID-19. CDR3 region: CASTLSGKETQYF. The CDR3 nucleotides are TGTGCCAGCACCCTTAGCGGGAAAGAGACCCAGTACTTC. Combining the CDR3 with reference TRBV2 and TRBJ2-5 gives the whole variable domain EPEVTQTPSHQVTQMGQEVILRCVPISNHLYFYWYRQILGQKVEFLVSFYNNEISEKSEIFDDQFSVERPDGSNFTLKIRSTKLEDSAMYFCASTLSGKETQYFGPGTRLLVL.